This TCR beta chain was sequenced during a study of T and B cells in COVID-19 patients. Multiplex PCR with BIOMED2 TRB-A/B primer pools amplified TRB rearrangements. TCRdb reprocessed the multiplex PCR reads via MiXCR and lists one record per CDR3 protein. The table lists approximately 6,700 distinct CDR3 sequences, 22% of them singletons. TRB was amplified from about 260-540 ng of blood genomic DNA. The table lists this clonotype with a count of one. The CDR3 consists of 15 residues. CDR1 DFQATT and CDR2 SNEGSKA come from the germline V gene (reference sequence). V was clipped by 5 bases and J by 4 bases, with 17 bases between them.

The sequence was collected from a human donor who had recovered from COVID-19. V is TRBV20-1 and J is TRBJ1-4, with D perhaps matching TRBD1 (6 bases). Source material: blood. This CDR3 reads CSAPEGGSYNEKLFF. The CDR3 coding sequence is TGCAGTGCTCCCGAGGGGGGGTCCTATAATGAAAAACTGTTTTTT.